The 24 T cell receptor beta chains listed next were all sequenced from one sample in a study of a mutant IDH1 vaccine in newly diagnosed glioma (dated by TCRdb to the early 2020s). The library was generated by the immunoSEQ multiplex PCR assay. This immuneACCESS table, as held by TCRdb, lists in-frame sequences with V and J called but not all clones. Of the missing ones, under half trace to an unresolved V gene in checked studies; the others have no known cause. For this sample there are around 89,000 clones; around four fifths appear just once. Of the sample, approximately 7% is held by the ten largest clones. This sample's time point label indicates: baseline, week 1 (first vaccination visit). Read against the paper, the sample's treatment or condition label means: pre-vaccination baseline after standard-of-care therapy. This material consisted of PBMCs, taken from a glioma patient treated with radiotherapy, temozolomide or both. These receptors came from a woman between 45 and 60 years old with glioma.

The chain employs TRBV11-2 and TRBJ2-7; D remains ambiguous. The CDR3 runs 15 residues. The V end was cut by 4 bases, the J end by 5 bases, with 18 bases between. In germline, CDR1 is SGHAT, CDR2 FQNNGV. DNA for the CDR3: TGTGCCAGCAGCTCACCCACGCTTCTAGGTGACGAGCAGTACTTC. Translated, it gives CASSSPTLLGDEQYF.

The chain carries TRBV18 and TRBJ1-1; perhaps TRBD1 as D (5 bases). Germline assignment: CDR1 KGHSH and CDR2 LQKENI. CDR3 length equals 13 residues. V was trimmed by 3 bases and J by 4 bases, leaving 9 bases between them. CDR3 in amino acids: CASSPKRGTEAFF. The DNA for the CDR3 is TGTGCCAGCTCACCTAAAAGGGGCACTGAAGCTTTCTTT.

This clone has a handful of counts. This chain connects TRBV5-4 to TRBJ2-2; the D is unclear. Trimming took 3 bases from V and 5 from J, leaving 14 bases between them. Germline V CDR1 and CDR2: SGHNT, YYREEE (reference sequence). The CDR3 extends over 15 amino acids. The CDR3 loop is CASSSEYLSTGELFF. Here the CDR3 DNA reads TGTGCCAGCAGCTCGGAATATCTTTCGACCGGGGAGCTGTTTTTT.

The genes are TRBV6-5 and TRBJ2-7, with D maybe TRBD2 (5 bases). CDR1 is MNHEY and CDR2 is SVGAGI in the germline V gene. CDR3 length: 15 amino acids. With 4 bases removed from V and 3 bases from J, the gap between germline ends came to 16 bases. CDR3 bases: TGTGCCAGCAGTTCCCAAGGGAGTGCAAACTACGAGCAGTACTTC. As protein: CASSSQGSANYEQYF.

This clone has only one observation. An end of the junction differs from the germline gene, which may be a read error. This chain uses TRBV7-9 with TRBJ2-7; D unclear. The germline V gene encodes CDR1 SEHNR and CDR2 FQNEAQ (reference sequence). This CDR3 has 10 residues. CDR3 in amino acids: CASSLRVSDF. The CDR3 bases are TGTGCCAGCAGCCTACGGGTCAGTGACTTC. Combining the CDR3 with reference TRBV7-9 and TRBJ2-7 gives the whole variable domain DTGVSQNPRHKITKRGQNVTFRCDPISEHNRLYWYRQTLGQGPEFLTYFQNEAQLEKSRLLSDRFSAERPKGSFSTLEIQRTEQGDSAMYLCASSLRVSDFGPGTRLTVT.

The chain carries TRBV29-1 and TRBJ2-1; D remains unclear. The V end was cut by 4 bases, the J end by 0 bases, with 10 bases between. Germline CDR1 and CDR2: SQVTM and ANQGSEA. This CDR3 region has 14 residues. CDR3 residues: CSVVKTSSYNEQFF. CDR3 DNA sequence: TGCAGCGTTGTTAAGACGAGCTCCTACAATGAGCAGTTCTTC.

Only a few counts were recorded for this clone. The V and J genes are TRBV5-8 and TRBJ1-5; unclear D gene. Trimming took off 0 bases at V and 6 bases at J, with 7 bases between the two ends. The CDR3 consists of 13 residues. Germline V CDR1 and CDR2: SGHTS, YDEGEE. In DNA form, the CDR3 reads TGTGCCAGCAGCTTGGAAAGGACTCAGCCCCAGCATTTT. It is translated as CASSLERTQPQHF.

The V and J genes are TRBV20-1 and TRBJ2-1; D unresolved. Germline CDR1 reads DFQATT; CDR2 reads SNEGSKA (reference sequence). V lost 2 bases and J 4 bases, leaving 3 bases between the germline ends. The CDR3 spans 11 residues. The DNA of the CDR3 is TGCAGTGCTAGAACTTACAATGAGCAGTTCTTC. It specifies CSARTYNEQFF.

The rearrangement links TRBV5-6 to TRBJ1-2; TRBD1 agrees at 8 bases. Per the germline V gene, CDR1 is SGHDT and CDR2 is YYEEEE. The CDR3 runs to 16 residues. J was trimmed by 4 bases and V by 0 bases; bases with no gene match: 8. CDR3 sequence reads: CASSLEDRGGIYGYTF. In nucleotides, the CDR3 is TGTGCCAGCAGCTTGGAAGACAGGGGAGGAATCTATGGCTACACCTTC.

V and J are TRBV9 and TRBJ2-2, with TRBD2 identical over 12 bases. Germline CDR1 reads SGDLS; CDR2 reads YYNGEE. Unmatched junction bases numbered 2, after V lost 3 bases and J lost 5 bases. CDR3 size: 15 residues. Here the CDR3 DNA reads TGTGCCAGCAGCGCTAGCGGGGGGGGTACCGGGGAGCTGTTTTTT. Residues: CASSASGGGTGELFF. The whole variable domain, filled in from reference TRBV9 and TRBJ2-2, reads DSGVTQTPKHLITATGQRVTLRCSPRSGDLSVYWYQQSLDQGLQFLIQYYNGEERAKGNILERFSAQQFPDLHSELNLSSLELGDSALYFCASSASGGGTGELFFGEGSRLTVL.

The J gene is TRBJ1-1, the V gene TRBV6-5, with 8 positions matching TRBD1. The V and J ends lost 5 bases and 4 bases, in that order; junction bases with no gene match: 9. The germline CDR1 and CDR2 sequences are MNHEY and SVGAGI. This CDR3 is 15 amino acids long. CDR3 bases: TGTGCCAGCAGTAAAAGGACAGGGAGGCCCACTGAAGCTTTCTTT. This translates into CASSKRTGRPTEAFF.

This rearrangement joins TRBV11-2 to TRBJ2-2; D remains ambiguous. This CDR3 is 12 amino acids long. Between the trimmed V and J ends, which lost 10 bases and 14 bases, there was a span of 20 bases. Germline V lookup: CDR1 SGHAT, CDR2 FQNNGV. The CDR3 reads CAIDDFPDRLFF. CDR3 in DNA: TGTGCCATCGACGATTTCCCGGATCGCCTGTTTTTT.

The chain uses TRBV19 and TRBJ1-5; no reliable D call. Germline assignment: CDR1 LNHDA and CDR2 SQIVND (reference sequence). V was trimmed by 6 bases and J by 0 bases, leaving 9 bases between them. This CDR3 is 14 amino acids long. The CDR3 loop reads CASSNSNSNQPQHF. In nucleotides, the CDR3 is TGTGCCAGTAGCAACAGTAATAGCAATCAGCCCCAGCATTTT.

V usage is TRBV15 and J usage is TRBJ1-2, with 10 bases fitting TRBD1. CDR1 LNHNV and CDR2 YYDKDF come from the germline V gene (reference sequence). With V trimmed by 4 bases and J by 2 bases, 4 bases remained unmatched. The CDR3 loop spans 15 amino acids. CDR3 sequence reads: CATSTDRGQNYGYTF. The CDR3 region has the DNA TGTGCCACCAGCACTGACAGGGGGCAGAACTATGGCTACACCTTC.

This chain joins TRBV4-1 and TRBJ1-1, with 7 bases that match TRBD1. The V and J ends lost 4 bases and 3 bases, in that order; junction bases with no gene match: 2. Germline CDR1 and CDR2: MGHRA and YSYEKL. The CDR3 spans 13 residues. This CDR3 reads CASSLRGDTEAFF. In nucleotides, the CDR3 is TGCGCCAGCAGCCTCAGGGGGGACACTGAAGCTTTCTTT.

The chain recombines TRBV6-5 with TRBJ1-2; possible D gene TRBD1, 6 bases. The CDR3 spans 13 residues. Germline V gives CDR1 MNHEY, CDR2 SVGAGI. V shed 6 bases and J shed 8 bases, with 16 bases lying between them. The CDR3, as DNA: TGTGCCAGCAGCCCCCGCGGGGGCCGGGGCTACACCTTC. Its translation: CASSPRGGRGYTF.

About this clone: Additional DNA sequences in this sample encode the identical CDR3. The V and J genes are TRBV9 and TRBJ2-5; tentatively, D is TRBD2 (6 bases). V was trimmed by 2 bases and J by 5 bases, leaving 10 bases between them. Germline CDR1 SGDLS, CDR2 YYNGEE. The CDR3 totals 13 residues. The CDR3 reads CASSVAGGETQYF. The CDR3 DNA is TGTGCCAGCAGCGTGGCAGGAGGGGAGACCCAGTACTTC.

This chain links TRBV21-1 with TRBJ2-7. TRBV21-1 is a listed pseudogene. This CDR3 has 16 residues. DNA of the CDR3: TGTGCCAGCAGCAACAGACGAAGGACGGCCTCCTACGAGCAGTACTTC. Protein product: CASSNRRRTASYEQYF.

V and J are TRBV5-1 and TRBJ1-4; D is ambiguous. This CDR3 is built from 15 residues. In germline, CDR1 is SGHRS, CDR2 YFSETQ. The V gene lost 0 bases and the J gene lost 15 bases, with 21 bases spanning the gap. The CDR3 is CASSLVPGRPEVLFF. The CDR3 DNA sequence: TGCGCCAGCAGCTTGGTGCCTGGGAGGCCGGAGGTATTGTTTTTT.

The gene calls are TRBV9 and TRBJ1-1; D uncertain. The germline CDR1 and CDR2 sequences are SGDLS and YYNGEE. V was trimmed by 2 bases and J by 5 bases, leaving 13 bases between them. The CDR3 is 14 residues long. CDR3 residues: CASSVGSLGTEAFF. CDR3 nucleotides: TGTGCCAGCAGCGTGGGGTCTCTGGGGACTGAAGCTTTCTTT.

This chain joins TRBV5-1 and TRBJ1-1; a possible D gene is TRBD1 (6 bases). The CDR3 contains 15 residues. Germline-derived CDR1 and CDR2 are SGHRS and YFSETQ. The ends were cut back, 5 bases at V and 1 base at J, with 15 bases in the middle. For the CDR3, the DNA is TGCGCCAGCAGTTTCCTAGGGGGGACGAACACTGAAGCTTTCTTT. Translation gives CASSFLGGTNTEAFF.

The table lists this clone with a count of one. The chain combines TRBV5-1 with TRBJ1-1; no clear D gene. CDR3 length: 13 amino acids. Between the trimmed V and J ends, which lost 1 base and 11 bases, there was a span of 15 bases. Germline V CDR1 and CDR2: SGHRS, YFSETQ. CDR3 sequence (DNA): TGCGCCAGCAGCTTGAACTGGGGTAGGTTGGCTTTCTTT. Translation: CASSLNWGRLAFF. The variable domain in full, with the rest retrieved from reference TRBV5-1 and TRBJ1-1, is KAGVTQTPRYLIKTRGQQVTLSCSPISGHRSVSWYQQTPGQGLQFLFEYFSETQRNKGNFPGRFSGRQFSNSRSEMNVSTLELGDSALYLCASSLNWGRLAFFGQGTRLTVV.

CDR3: CAPARLDTYGETQYF. The CDR3 DNA is TGTGCCCCCGCGCGACTCGATACTTACGGAGAGACCCAGTACTTC. This sequence joins TRBV7-9 and TRBJ2-5; D gene ambiguous. The length of the CDR3 is 15 residues. Trimming stripped 11 bases from V and 4 bases from J, with 23 bases between. Germline V lookup: CDR1 SEHNR, CDR2 FQNEAQ (reference sequence).

This clone was seen more than once but under ten times. The rearrangement joins TRBV29-1 to TRBJ1-2, with 7 bases lining up with TRBD1. Germline loops: CDR1 SQVTM, CDR2 ANQGSEA. The trim removed 7 bases at V and 2 bases at J, leaving 7 bases unmatched. This CDR3 is 13 amino acids long. In DNA form, the CDR3 reads TGCAGCGCCCGGACAGGACAAAACTATGGCTACACCTTC. Its translation is CSARTGQNYGYTF.